The 28 T cell receptor beta chains below come from one sample, sequenced in a study of CD8+CD57+ T cells in acquired aplastic anemia. TCR beta VDJ and CDR3 profiling used genomic DNA as template. TCRdb recomputed calls from the reads with MiXCR, one row per CDR3 protein. This sample yields around 170,000 distinct CDR3 sequences, of which less than 55% are seen a single time; 2.5% to 3.5% belongs to the top ten. The sequenced sample was sorted CD4+, CD8+, or CD8+CD57+ T cells (not recorded which) from PBMCs. These TCRs come from a human donor in good health.

This clonotype was counted only a few times. V is TRBV7-8 and J is TRBJ2-3, with D possibly matching TRBD2 (5 bases). The CDR3 loop spans 14 amino acids. V was clipped by 11 bases and J by 0 bases, with 15 bases between them. CDR1 and CDR2 from the germline V gene are SGHVS and FQNEAQ. DNA of the CDR3: TGTGCCGCAGCTAGAGGGCCCAGCACAGATACGCAGTATTTT. This codes for CAAARGPSTDTQYF.

This clonotype has at least ten counts. V usage is TRBV7-2 and J usage is TRBJ2-7; 8 nucleotides align to TRBD2. The germline gives CDR1 SGHTA, CDR2 FQGNSA. The V and J ends lost 5 bases and 2 bases, in that order; junction bases with no gene match: 5. The length of the CDR3 is 14 residues. The CDR3 loop reads CASSPRGGTYEQYF. In DNA form, the CDR3 reads TGTGCCAGCAGCCCCCGGGGGGGGACCTACGAGCAGTACTTC.

This clonotype was detected once. This rearrangement joins TRBV11-1 to TRBJ2-5, with 11 bases matching TRBD1. CDR1 and CDR2 from the germline V gene are SGHAT and FQDESV (reference sequence). The CDR3 has 17 amino acids. Trimming took 3 bases from V and 0 from J; bases not matched to a gene: 6. CDR3 in DNA: TGTGCCAGCAGCTTCCTCGGACAGGGGGCATACCAAGAGACCCAGTACTTC. Its protein is CASSFLGQGAYQETQYF. The full variable domain, rest sourced from reference TRBV11-1 and TRBJ2-5, is EAEVAQSPRYKITEKSQAVAFWCDPISGHATLYWYRQILGQGPELLVQFQDESVVDDSQLPKDRFSAERLKGVDSTLKIQPAELGDSAMYLCASSFLGQGAYQETQYFGPGTRLLVL.

The chain joins TRBV29-1 to TRBJ1-2; D ambiguous. Trimming stripped 7 bases from V and 4 bases from J, with 19 bases between. The CDR3 has 14 residues. Germline V gives CDR1 SQVTM, CDR2 ANQGSEA. This chain's CDR3 is CSAVDLRVSYGYTF. The CDR3 nucleotides are TGCAGCGCCGTGGACCTGAGGGTGAGCTATGGCTACACCTTC.

The chain is built from TRBV10-3 and TRBJ2-1, with D possibly TRBD1 on 6 matching bases. Per germline, CDR1 ENHRY and CDR2 SYGVKD. Trimming removed 3 bases at V and 10 bases at J, with 16 bases between. This CDR3 has 14 amino acids. CDR3 loop: CAISELGRGNEQFF. The CDR3, as DNA: TGTGCCATCAGTGAATTGGGCAGGGGTAACGAGCAGTTCTTC.

This clonotype was detected many times. CDR3 nucleotide sequence: TGTGCCAGCAGTCGGACAGGGGGAAACACCATATATTTT. Translation gives CASSRTGGNTIYF. This chain links TRBV2 with TRBJ1-3; 8 bases line up with TRBD1. The germline gives CDR1 SNHLY, CDR2 FYNNEI. The V segment lost 5 bases and the J segment 4 bases; nucleotides outside the gene matches: 1. CDR3 length: 13 residues.

The chain carries TRBV10-3 and TRBJ2-7; 8 nucleotides agree with TRBD1. This CDR3 has 12 amino acids. Germline assignment: CDR1 ENHRY and CDR2 SYGVKD. With V trimmed by 0 bases and J by 12 bases, 4 bases remained unmatched. DNA for the CDR3: TGTGCCATCAGTGAGTCAGGGACAGGCACGTACTTC. It translates to CAISESGTGTYF.

The sample holds a few counts of this clonotype. This chain connects TRBV28 to TRBJ2-7; maybe TRBD2 (6 bases). Trimming cost V 7 bases and J 1 base, with 26 bases left between them. CDR1 and CDR2 (germline): MDHEN, SYDVKM. This CDR3 is built from 18 residues. This CDR3 reads CASTYLGLGRRGSYEQYF. The CDR3 DNA sequence: TGTGCCAGCACGTACCTTGGACTGGGGCGGAGGGGTTCCTACGAGCAGTACTTC.

The sample holds many counts of this clonotype. This chain joins TRBV24-1 and TRBJ2-3, with TRBD2 identical over 11 bases. V gave up 7 bases and J gave up 4 bases; unmatched junction bases: 0. Germline V gene lookup returns CDR1 KGHDR and CDR2 SFDVKD. The CDR3 covers 13 residues. The CDR3 spells CATRGLAADTQYF. CDR3 in DNA: TGTGCCACCAGGGGACTAGCGGCAGATACGCAGTATTTT.

The chain combines TRBV10-3 with TRBJ1-6, with TRBD1 matching 7 bases. V dropped 8 bases and J dropped 7; count of bases not matched to a gene: 11. Looked up from germline, CDR1 is ENHRY and CDR2 is SYGVKD. The CDR3 loop spans 15 amino acids. The CDR3 region has the DNA TGTGCCATCGGCGACCCCAGGGGGAACAATTCACCCCTCCACTTT. This codes for CAIGDPRGNNSPLHF.

On this clonotype itself: Being one base from a much bigger clone, this may be a read error. Lacking the conserved final phenylalanine or tryptophan, this CDR3 likely reflects a read error. DNA for the CDR3: TGTGCCAGCAGCCGGACAGTAACTGAAGCTTTCTGT. It specifies CASSRTVTEAFC. V gene TRBV12-3 or TRBV12-4 combines with J gene TRBJ1-1; TRBD1 is a possible D gene (6 bases). The CDR3 has 12 residues. V was pared by 6 bases and J by 5 bases, with 10 bases between.

In this sample, this clonotype turned up a few times. The chain combines TRBV10-1 with TRBJ2-5, with 9 bases lining up with TRBD2. Germline CDR1 reads WNHNN; CDR2 reads SYGVQD (reference sequence). The CDR3 is made up of 16 amino acids. V shed 3 bases, J shed 1 base, and the junction held 6 bases outside the gene matches. CDR3 residues: CASSEGLAGTQETQYF. For the CDR3, the DNA is TGCGCCAGCAGTGAAGGGCTAGCGGGGACCCAAGAGACCCAGTACTTC.

The genes are TRBV3-1 and TRBJ1-5; D is unclear. Between the trimmed V and J ends, which lost 4 bases and 3 bases, there was a span of 13 bases. The germline CDR1 and CDR2 sequences are LGHDT and YNNKEL (reference sequence). The CDR3 totals 15 residues. The CDR3 bases are TGTGCCAGCAGCCCCTCAGGAAGTCCCAATCAGCCCCAGCATTTT. Amino acids: CASSPSGSPNQPQHF. Combining the CDR3 with reference TRBV3-1 and TRBJ1-5 gives the whole variable domain DTAVSQTPKYLVTQMGNDKSIKCEQNLGHDTMYWYKQDSKKFLKIMFSYNNKELIINETVPNRFSPKSPDKAHLNLHINSLELGDSAVYFCASSPSGSPNQPQHFGDGTRLSIL.

About this clonotype: A much larger clone is a single base away; this may be a read error. The chain joins TRBV19 to TRBJ2-7; 8 nucleotides line up with TRBD1. Germline CDR1 reads LNHDA; CDR2 reads SQIVND (reference sequence). The CDR3 is 17 residues long. The CDR3 loop reads CASSRLDRALGSYEQHF. The CDR3 DNA follows: TGTGCCAGTAGTCGACTGGACAGGGCTTTAGGATCCTACGAGCAGCACTTC.

The chain employs TRBV15 and TRBJ2-5; TRBD2 agrees at 8 bases. The ends lost 4 bases at V and 1 base at J; junction bases unmatched: 2. Looked up from germline, CDR1 is LNHNV and CDR2 is YYDKDF (reference sequence). This CDR3 comprises 14 residues. The CDR3 reads CATSTRGGQETQYF. DNA for the CDR3: TGTGCCACCAGCACCCGGGGGGGCCAAGAGACCCAGTACTTC.

The chain employs TRBV2 and TRBJ2-5; D ambiguous. CDR1 is SNHLY, CDR2 FYNNEI, per germline. Trimming pared 7 bases from V and 5 bases from J, leaving 11 bases between. The CDR3 extends over 12 amino acids. The CDR3 nucleotides are TGTGCCAGCACAGGCAATGGGGAGACCCAGTACTTC. It codes for CASTGNGETQYF.

V usage is TRBV2 and J usage is TRBJ2-3; D is unresolved. The V and J ends lost 5 bases and 2 bases respectively, with 11 bases between them. The length of the CDR3 is 14 residues. The germline gives CDR1 SNHLY, CDR2 FYNNEI. The CDR3 nucleotides are TGTGCCAGCAGTCTTCGACATCCCACAGATACGCAGTATTTT. Amino acids: CASSLRHPTDTQYF.

This chain connects TRBV2 to TRBJ1-1; no definite D call. V lost 4 bases and J lost 1, with 10 bases in between. The CDR3 has 14 amino acids. Germline V CDR1 and CDR2: SNHLY, FYNNEI. The CDR3 nucleotides are TGTGCCAGCAGTGGGGCAGTACCGAACACTGAAGCTTTCTTT. This encodes CASSGAVPNTEAFF.

As regards this clonotype: A much larger clone lies one base from this, so it may be a read error. J is TRBJ2-7 and V is TRBV5-1; 10 bases are shared with TRBD2. J was trimmed by 8 bases and V by 0 bases; bases with no gene match: 8. The CDR3 totals 15 residues. Germline loops: CDR1 SGHRS, CDR2 YFSETQ. The CDR3 bases are TGCGCCAGCAGCTTGGGGGCTAGCGGGAGTTACCAGCAGTACTTC. Encoded protein: CASSLGASGSYQQYF.

This clonotype occurred once. One end of the junction varies from germline; a read error may be responsible. The genes are TRBV7-7 and TRBJ2-1, with D possibly matching TRBD1 (5 bases). The CDR3 totals 12 residues. Germline V gene data show CDR1 as SSHAT and CDR2 as FNYEAQ (reference sequence). CDR3 sequence reads: CASSFRVNEQFF. The CDR3 DNA reads as TGTGCTAGCAGCTTCAGGGTCAATGAGCAGTTCTTC.

The gene calls are TRBV20-1 and TRBJ1-6; no clear D gene. CDR3 size: 14 residues. Germline CDR1 reads DFQATT; CDR2 reads SNEGSKA (reference sequence). Trimming left V 1 base short and J 7 bases short, with 11 bases between. CDR3 in amino acids: CSARAEPRNSPLHF. CDR3 bases: TGCAGTGCTAGAGCCGAGCCACGCAATTCACCCCTCCACTTT.

This clonotype was observed many times. V is TRBV5-8 and J is TRBJ1-4; TRBD1 matches at 10 bases. In germline, CDR1 is SGHTS, CDR2 YDEGEE. V dropped 2 bases and J dropped 6; count of bases not matched to a gene: 4. This CDR3 region has 15 residues. The DNA of the CDR3 is TGTGCCAGCAGCTTCAAGGGACAGGGGTATGAAAAACTGTTTTTT. Translation gives CASSFKGQGYEKLFF.

This chain connects TRBV30 to TRBJ2-3; 7 bases are shared with TRBD1. Trimming at V came to 2 bases and at J to 6 bases, leaving 8 bases not matched to a gene. CDR1 and CDR2 (germline): GTSNPN, SVGIG (reference sequence). This CDR3 region has 14 residues. The CDR3 reads CAWSLRQGWDTQYF. The CDR3, as DNA: TGTGCCTGGAGTTTGCGACAGGGATGGGATACGCAGTATTTT.

CDR3 DNA sequence: TGTGCCATCAGGACCGGGACAGGGAATCCACCCCTCCACTTT. It encodes CAIRTGTGNPPLHF. The rearrangement joins TRBV10-3 to TRBJ1-6, with 9 nucleotides matching TRBD1. Per the germline V gene, CDR1 is ENHRY and CDR2 is SYGVKD. After removal of 6 bases from V and 11 bases from J, the junction contained 8 bases not matched to a gene. The CDR3 consists of 14 residues.

The chain recombines TRBV29-1 with TRBJ2-7, with 7 bases aligning to TRBD1. The CDR3 runs 12 residues. From germline, CDR1 is SQVTM and CDR2 ANQGSEA. Trimming at V came to 6 bases and at J to 1 base, leaving 3 bases not matched to a gene. The CDR3 DNA is TGCAGCGTGAAGACAGGGTCCTACGAGCAGTACTTC. Translation gives CSVKTGSYEQYF.

This chain uses TRBV10-3 with TRBJ2-3, with a tentative D call TRBD1 (5 bases). V was shortened by 5 bases and J by 2 bases, with 14 bases between the two germline ends. CDR1 and CDR2 from the germline V gene are ENHRY and SYGVKD. CDR3 length: 15 residues. The CDR3 nucleotides are TGTGCCATCAGTTCAGAGGACAAGATCACAGATACGCAGTATTTT. Protein: CAISSEDKITDTQYF.

This clonotype showed up many times. Written as DNA, the CDR3 is TGCGCCAGCAGCTTGGCCGGACAGGTTTACAATGAGCAGTTCTTC. This encodes CASSLAGQVYNEQFF. The chain couples TRBV5-1 to TRBJ2-1; TRBD1 agrees at 7 bases. Germline V gene data show CDR1 as SGHRS and CDR2 as YFSETQ. V lost 0 bases, J lost 4 bases, and 4 bases stayed unmatched. This CDR3 contains 15 residues.

The chain combines TRBV2 with TRBJ2-1; 12 bases map to TRBD2. CDR3 length: 16 amino acids. Germline-derived CDR1 and CDR2 are SNHLY and FYNNEI. V dropped 5 bases and J dropped 9; count of bases not matched to a gene: 11. CDR3 residues: CASSNLAGGPQAEQFF. The CDR3 DNA follows: TGTGCCAGCAGTAACCTAGCGGGAGGGCCGCAGGCTGAGCAGTTCTTC.